This TCR beta chain stems from a study of CD8 T cells in ankylosing spondylitis. Findings and caveats of the study: In peripheral blood, disease-linked CD8+ clones occurred at relatively low frequencies. Significantly higher representation of disease-linked clones was reported for matched ankylosing spondylitis synovial fluid. Roughly eight highly homologous variants made up a TCR beta motif that seemed to typify ankylosing spondylitis blood. Both synovial fluid and blood in reactive arthritis had previously been reported to carry some motif variants.

The CDR3 loop spans 14 amino acids. Germline-derived CDR1 and CDR2 are SGHNT and YYREEE (reference sequence). Deletions cut 1 base from V and 0 bases from J, with 6 bases between. By quantitative 5'-RACE with molecular barcodes, the TCR beta libraries were made. One entry per CDR3 protein results from TCRdb running MiXCR on the 5' RACE reads. The sample shows fewer than 650,000 distinct CDR3 sequences, roughly an eighth of them seen only once. In its sample, this clonotype was seen a few times. As yet, its antigen is unknown. The chain carries TRBV5-4 and TRBJ2-3; D is unclear. Sequencing was carried out using blood, either unsorted or a sorted T cell fraction (not recorded which). The sequence derives from a male donor with ankylosing spondylitis. The CDR3 spells CASSLSSSTDTQYF. The CDR3 nucleotides are TGTGCCAGCAGCTTGAGCAGTAGCACAGATACGCAGTATTTT.